These T cell receptor beta chains were read from a single sample in a study of CD8 T cells in Susac syndrome. TCRdb reprocessed the immunoSEQ multiplex PCR reads with MiXCR, giving one entry per CDR3 protein. The table has roughly 140,000 distinct CDR3 sequences, around 95% seen once; the top ten hold 0.15% to 0.2%. Sample: CD4+ T cells from PBMCs. These receptor sequences come from a human donor with Susac syndrome. Each CDR3 is given with its conserved first and last residue. The size entry is marked missing in some rows and otherwise reads once, few, many or a size class.

TRBJ1-6,TRBV5-1,few,CASSRDSGGSPLHF
TRBJ2-7,TRBV3-1,-,CASSLGARVYEQYF
TRBJ1-5,TRBV7-8,-,CASNDREGNQPQHF
TRBJ2-1,TRBV7-8,-,CASSLDRLSSYNEQFF
TRBJ1-5,TRBV29-1,-,CSVASKPQHF
TRBJ2-7,TRBV21-1,-,CASSKGALRGYEQYF
TRBJ1-1,TRBV7-9,-,CASSPKGSQSEAFF
TRBJ1-2,TRBV20-1,-,CSATRGGSYGYTF
TRBJ2-7,TRBV5-1,-,CASTRDRVVDEQYF
TRBJ1-5,TRBV20-1,-,CSAAMGQGLNQPQHF
TRBJ2-5,TRBV7-9,-,CASSSLAGSQETQYF
TRBJ2-5,TRBV20-1,-,CSALTSNPETQYF
TRBJ2-1,TRBV20-1,-,CSAREPGSVRHNEQFF
TRBJ2-2,TRBV12-3/TRBV12-4,-,CASMQGWPNTGELFF
TRBJ1-1,TRBV6-2/TRBV6-3,-,CASSYVGGEAFF
TRBJ2-1,TRBV9,-,CASSVEPAGGPVF
TRBJ2-1,TRBV5-1,-,CASSLSPGARNEQFF
TRBJ2-1,TRBV20-1,-,CSATQRGQGAYNEQFF
TRBJ2-6,TRBV2,-,CASSARASSGANVLTF
TRBJ1-2,TRBV12-3/TRBV12-4,-,CASTLDRNYGYTF
TRBJ2-5,TRBV5-6,-,CASSGTGAPQETQYF
TRBJ1-1,TRBV4-2,-,CASSQGLQGVNTEAFF
TRBJ2-7,TRBV20-1,-,CSARGGTRSYEQYF
TRBJ2-3,TRBV2,few,CASSAGTDTQYF
TRBJ1-2,TRBV6-5,-,CASRETGIGREGYTF
TRBJ1-2,TRBV27,once,CASSPRGRPEGYGYTF
TRBJ2-7,TRBV25-1,-,CASSDRGQGKQYF